Included here is one T cell receptor beta chain sequence, with context. This CDR3 region has 16 residues. From germline, CDR1 is SGHNT and CDR2 YYREEE (reference sequence). With 0 bases removed from V and 0 bases from J, the gap between germline ends came to 10 bases. This record belongs to a study of T cell changes during pregnancy in multiple sclerosis. TCRdb's copy holds only in-frame clones and misses some; the assay was immunoSEQ multiplex PCR. This sample has 28,000 or so clones, with around nine tenths found just once. This chain joins TRBV5-4 and TRBJ1-3; D not certain. The sample was CD8+ T cells from peripheral blood mononuclear cells, taken in the second trimester of pregnancy. This receptor was identified in a female donor with multiple sclerosis, enrolled in a pregnancy study. CDR3 loop: CASSLAPSDSGNTIYF. The CDR3 nucleotides are TGTGCCAGCAGCTTGGCCCCCAGCGACTCTGGAAACACCATATATTTT.